This is a list of T cell receptor beta chains from one sample in a study of OX40 agonist ivuxolimab in advanced cancers. Here immunoSEQ multiplex PCR was the method, and the copy in TCRdb shows in-frame clones only, minus some. The sample carries 35,000 to 45,000 clones, 70% to 85% recorded once. The input for sequencing was CD4+ or CD8+ T cells sorted from blood, taken in a trial of the OX40 agonist ivuxolimab. Receptors were obtained from an adult with an advanced solid tumor such as melanoma, head and neck, liver or kidney cancer. Each CDR3 is given with its conserved first and last residue. A D gene is named only where the DNA matches it firmly. The listing skips clone size in some rows; elsewhere it reads once, few, many or a size class.

j_call,clone_size,v_call,d_call,cdr3_aa,cdr3_nt
TRBJ1-4,large,TRBV4-2,.,CASSQVGEGDEKLFF,TGTGCCAGCAGCCAAGTGGGAGAGGGGGATGAAAAACTGTTTTTT
TRBJ1-3,.,TRBV15,.,CATSTGFAGNTIYF,TGTGCCACCAGCACCGGATTCGCTGGAAACACCATATATTTT
TRBJ2-1,.,TRBV5-6,.,CASSLGGGVFGNEQFF,TGTGCCAGCAGCTTGGGAGGCGGGGTGTTTGGAAATGAGCAGTTCTTC
TRBJ2-7,.,TRBV4-1,TRBD1,CASSQNRDSPAYEQYF,TGCGCCAGCAGCCAAAACCGGGACAGCCCAGCCTACGAGCAGTACTTC
TRBJ2-4,.,TRBV5-1,TRBD1,CASSLMTGQQNIQYF,TGCGCCAGCAGCTTGATGACAGGGCAACAGAACATTCAGTACTTC
TRBJ2-5,.,TRBV6-6,.,CASKKQGPGETQYF,TGTGCCAGCAAAAAGCAGGGACCAGGGGAGACCCAGTACTTC
TRBJ2-6,.,TRBV7-6,TRBD1,CASSLTTGTGTAGANVLTF,TGTGCCAGCAGCTTAACGACCGGGACAGGGACGGCTGGGGCCAACGTCCTGACTTTC
TRBJ1-4,.,TRBV28,TRBD1,CASSSLTGEEEKLFF,TGTGCCAGCAGTTCTCTGACAGGGGAAGAAGAAAAACTGTTTTTT
TRBJ2-1,few,TRBV5-1,.,CASSLNLLPPNNEQFF,TGCGCCAGCAGCTTGAATTTACTTCCCCCCAACAATGAGCAGTTCTTC
TRBJ1-2,.,TRBV7-6,TRBD1,CASSLGTGPSGYGYTF,TGTGCCAGCAGCTTGGGGACAGGGCCGTCTGGCTATGGCTACACCTTC
TRBJ1-2,few,TRBV5-4,.,CASSLAGDFYGYTF,TGTGCCAGCAGCTTGGCCGGGGATTTCTATGGCTACACCTTC
TRBJ2-2,.,TRBV9,.,CASRALGTGDTGELFF,TGTGCCAGCAGGGCCCTTGGGACGGGGGACACCGGGGAGCTGTTTTTT
TRBJ2-5,.,TRBV7-9,.,CASSKRESETQYF,TGTGCCAGCAGCAAACGGGAATCAGAGACCCAGTACTTC
TRBJ2-1,.,TRBV27,.,CASSRTPSSYNEQFF,TGTGCCAGCAGTAGGACCCCGAGCTCCTACAATGAGCAGTTCTTC
TRBJ2-7,few,TRBV11-2,.,CASSWGDFEQYF,TGTGCCAGCAGCTGGGGGGATTTTGAGCAGTACTTC
TRBJ2-3,.,TRBV15,TRBD2,CATRLGGSTDTQYF,TGTGCCACCCGCTTGGGAGGGAGCACAGATACGCAGTATTTT
TRBJ2-3,.,TRBV15,.,CATSASDERPYEDTQYF,TGTGCCACCAGCGCCTCCGACGAGAGGCCCTACGAAGATACGCAGTATTTT
TRBJ1-1,.,TRBV6-6,.,CASSYSGAAFF,TGTGCCAGCAGTTATTCAGGCGCGGCTTTCTTT
TRBJ2-2,few,TRBV9,.,CASSAGTTNTGELFF,TGTGCCAGCAGCGCCGGGACCACAAACACCGGGGAGCTGTTTTTT
TRBJ2-1,.,TRBV4-1,TRBD2,CASSQAGTSGRNEQFF,TGCGCCAGCAGCCAGGCCGGGACTAGCGGGAGGAATGAGCAGTTCTTC
TRBJ2-3,few,TRBV7-9,TRBD2,CASSSPSGGATDTQYF,TGTGCCAGCAGCTCTCCTAGCGGGGGGGCCACAGATACGCAGTATTTT
TRBJ2-5,.,TRBV18,.,CASSPTGKETQYF,TGTGCCAGCTCCCCGACAGGTAAAGAGACCCAGTACTTC
TRBJ1-2,.,TRBV5-1,TRBD1,CASHETGQTNYGYTF,TGCGCCAGCCACGAAACGGGACAGACTAACTATGGCTACACCTTC
TRBJ2-7,.,TRBV2,.,CASSPGHEQYF,TGTGCCAGCAGCCCCGGCCACGAGCAGTACTTC
TRBJ2-3,.,TRBV9,.,CASSVDPAETDTQYF,TGTGCCAGCAGCGTAGATCCAGCGGAGACAGATACGCAGTATTTT
TRBJ1-4,.,TRBV7-9,.,CASSLAQISNEKLFF,TGTGCCAGCAGCTTAGCACAGATCAGTAATGAAAAACTGTTTTTT
TRBJ1-1,.,TRBV10-3,.,CAITVAERTEAFF,TGTGCCATCACGGTGGCAGAGAGGACTGAAGCTTTCTTT
TRBJ2-1,.,TRBV2,.,CASSSGTYNEQFF,TGTGCCAGCAGTTCTGGGACCTACAATGAGCAGTTCTTC
TRBJ2-7,once,TRBV6-5,TRBD2,CASSYREGSSYEQYF,TGTGCCAGCAGTTACAGGGAGGGTAGCTCCTACGAGCAGTACTTC
TRBJ2-1,few,TRBV7-9,TRBD2,CASSSGGRVYNEQFF,TGTGCCAGCAGCTCCGGGGGGAGGGTCTACAATGAGCAGTTCTTC
TRBJ1-5,.,TRBV27,.,CASSLKGSQPQHF,TGTGCCAGCAGCTTGAAGGGTTCTCAGCCCCAGCATTTT
TRBJ1-5,.,TRBV4-3,.,CASARDKYQPQHF,TGCGCCAGCGCCCGGGACAAATATCAGCCCCAGCATTTT
TRBJ2-4,.,TRBV6-1,.,CASSGQAHQLAKNIQYF,TGTGCCAGCAGTGGACAGGCGCATCAGCTAGCCAAAAACATTCAGTACTTC
TRBJ2-7,once,TRBV19,.,CASSISDSVYEQYF,TGTGCCAGTAGTATATCCGACAGCGTCTACGAGCAGTACTTC
TRBJ2-1,.,TRBV20-1,.,CSARQDEQFF,TGCAGTGCAAGGCAGGATGAGCAGTTCTTC
TRBJ2-7,.,TRBV9,.,CASSKRDTNSYEQYF,TGTGCCAGCAGCAAGCGGGACACAAACTCCTACGAGCAGTACTTC
TRBJ2-7,.,TRBV16,TRBD1,CASSQFPLEQGADEQYF,TGTGCCAGCAGCCAATTCCCTTTGGAACAGGGGGCCGACGAGCAGTACTTC
TRBJ1-1,.,TRBV7-9,TRBD1,CASSTTTGGFTEAFF,TGTGCCAGCAGCACTACCACAGGGGGATTCACTGAAGCTTTCTTT
TRBJ2-3,.,TRBV4-1,.,CASSQRRTSSTDTQYF,TGCGCCAGCAGCCAGCGCAGGACCTCTAGCACAGATACGCAGTATTTT
TRBJ2-7,medium-sized,TRBV27,.,CASSLSAGEQYF,TGTGCCAGCAGTTTATCGGCGGGCGAGCAGTACTTC
TRBJ2-7,.,TRBV28,TRBD2,CASRLAGASYEQYF,TGTGCCAGCAGACTAGCGGGAGCTTCCTACGAGCAGTACTTC
TRBJ2-1,.,TRBV4-1,TRBD2,CASSQKSGASYNEQFF,TGCGCCAGCAGCCAAAAAAGCGGGGCCTCCTACAATGAGCAGTTCTTC
TRBJ1-3,once,TRBV30,.,CAWTAGNTIYF,TGTGCCTGGACTGCTGGAAACACCATATATTTT
TRBJ2-2,.,TRBV9,TRBD1,CASSAGTGSTGELFF,TGTGCCAGCAGCGCCGGGACAGGGAGCACCGGGGAGCTGTTTTTT
TRBJ2-5,.,TRBV7-9,.,CASNSEGARETQYF,TGTGCCAGCAACTCCGAAGGGGCTAGGGAGACCCAGTACTTC
TRBJ2-1,.,TRBV19,.,CASSIGSGPYEQFF,TGTGCCAGTAGTATAGGGAGCGGGCCGTATGAGCAGTTCTTC
TRBJ2-3,.,TRBV9,.,CASSVRITDTQYF,TGTGCCAGCAGCGTAAGGATTACAGATACGCAGTATTTT
TRBJ1-2,.,TRBV4-1,.,CASSQEGSGRSYYGYTF,TGCGCCAGCAGCCAAGAGGGAAGCGGCAGGAGCTACTATGGCTACACCTTC